Below are 23 T cell receptor beta chains sequenced from a single sample in a study of CD8 T cells in ankylosing spondylitis. TCRdb passed the 5' RACE reads through MiXCR, listing each CDR3 protein once. The table includes just over 300,000 distinct CDR3 sequences, about 20% detected once. Sequencing was done on a sample of blood, either unsorted or a sorted T cell fraction (not recorded which). These receptors were obtained from a female donor with ankylosing spondylitis or in good health (not recorded which).

The chain joins TRBV5-5 to TRBJ1-1; D is perhaps TRBD1 (5 bases). Deletions cut 6 bases from V and 7 bases from J, with 16 bases between. Germline V CDR1 and CDR2: SGHKS, YYEKEE (reference sequence). The CDR3 contains 13 residues. The CDR3: CASTGRGVDEAFF. The CDR3 bases are TGTGCCAGCACCGGAAGAGGGGTTGATGAAGCTTTCTTT.

The chain uses TRBV20-1 and TRBJ2-7; 11 bases fit TRBD2. V lost 3 bases to trimming and J lost 6 bases; unmatched junction nucleotides: 7. The CDR3 contains 14 residues. The V gene's germline CDR1 is DFQATT and CDR2 SNEGSKA (reference sequence). The CDR3 sequence: CSARPLAGVPEQYF. In DNA, the CDR3 is TGCAGTGCTAGGCCACTAGCGGGAGTTCCCGAGCAGTACTTC.

This chain links TRBV2 with TRBJ2-3; 10 bases align to TRBD2. CDR1 SNHLY and CDR2 FYNNEI come from the germline V gene. The CDR3 has 17 residues. Unmatched junction bases numbered 14, after V lost 4 bases and J lost 7 bases. In nucleotides, the CDR3 is TGTGCCAGCAGTGTTCGGACTAGCGGCCTCGGGCCTTATACGCAGTATTTT. This encodes CASSVRTSGLGPYTQYF.

The chain joins TRBV20-1 to TRBJ2-7; 13 bases agree with TRBD2. The CDR3 covers 13 residues. Germline assignment: CDR1 DFQATT and CDR2 SNEGSKA (reference sequence). The J segment lost 5 bases and the V segment lost 6 bases, leaving 4 bases of the junction unmatched. The CDR3 nucleotides are TGCAGTGCCTGGACTAGCGGGAGCCACGAGCAGTACTTC. It translates to CSAWTSGSHEQYF.

The J gene is TRBJ2-2, the V gene TRBV10-1, with no clear D. V shed 0 bases and J shed 0 bases, with 8 bases lying between them. Looked up from germline, CDR1 is WNHNN and CDR2 is SYGVQD (reference sequence). CDR3 length equals 16 residues. CDR3 in amino acids: CASSESVLSNTGELFF. DNA for the CDR3: TGCGCCAGCAGTGAGTCGGTCCTATCGAACACCGGGGAGCTGTTTTTT.

The chain links TRBV6-2 or TRBV6-3 to TRBJ1-1; perhaps TRBD1 as D (6 bases). The CDR3 is 16 amino acids. Germline V gene lookup returns CDR1 MNHEY and CDR2 SVGEGT. V gave up 2 bases and J gave up 0 bases, with 13 bases separating them. CDR3 sequence: CASSYTITGLNTEAFF. The DNA of the CDR3 is TGTGCCAGCAGTTACACCATCACAGGGTTGAACACTGAAGCTTTCTTT.

V usage is TRBV14 and J usage is TRBJ1-5; no definite D call. The CDR3 loop spans 13 amino acids. Germline loops: CDR1 SGHDN, CDR2 FVKESK. V shed 1 base and J shed 5 bases, with 6 bases lying between them. For the CDR3, the DNA is TGTGCCAGCAGCCAAGGGGGAGATCAGCCCCAGCATTTT. This codes for CASSQGGDQPQHF.

This chain joins TRBV5-1 and TRBJ2-3; the D gene is possibly TRBD1 (6 bases). CDR3 length equals 14 residues. In germline, CDR1 is SGHRS, CDR2 YFSETQ. V was pared by 4 bases and J by 0 bases, with 9 bases between. CDR3 protein: CASSEDRSTDTQYF. CDR3 DNA: TGCGCCAGCAGCGAAGACAGGAGCACAGATACGCAGTATTTT.

This clonotype has just a few counts. The rearrangement joins TRBV5-1 to TRBJ2-7; 9 nucleotides line up with TRBD1. V shed 0 bases and J 3 bases; nucleotides not matched to a gene: 16. Germline CDR1 SGHRS, CDR2 YFSETQ. The CDR3 is 19 amino acids. Here the CDR3 reads CASSLEATLTGGGFYEQYF. The CDR3 DNA reads as TGCGCCAGCAGCTTGGAGGCAACACTAACAGGGGGCGGGTTCTACGAGCAGTACTTC.

This clonotype was detected many times. The rearrangement links TRBV29-1 to TRBJ2-2, with 10 bases aligning to TRBD1. Germline V gene data show CDR1 as SQVTM and CDR2 as ANQGSEA. The junction had 3 bases not matched to a gene; V was cut back by 4 bases and J by 4 bases. This CDR3 comprises 14 residues. The DNA for the CDR3 is TGCAGCGTTGCGGGGACAGGGGTCACCGGGGAGCTGTTTTTT. The encoded protein is CSVAGTGVTGELFF.

V gene TRBV5-1 combines with J gene TRBJ2-5, with 10 bases aligning to TRBD2. CDR3 size: 18 residues. Germline lookup yields CDR1 SGHRS and CDR2 YFSETQ. With 0 bases clipped from V and 6 bases from J, the junction kept 14 bases outside the gene matches. The CDR3 loop is CASSLAAGGLGSSQTQYF. In nucleotides, the CDR3 is TGCGCCAGCAGCTTGGCAGCGGGAGGGCTTGGTTCATCGCAGACCCAGTACTTC.

This clonotype occurred a few times. CDR3 bases: TGTGCCAGCAGTTCCTCAATGTGGGGCGTGCTTCGGAATGAGCAGTTCTTC. Its translation: CASSSSMWGVLRNEQFF. The chain links TRBV6-5 to TRBJ2-1; tentatively, D is TRBD1 (5 bases). Trimming shortened V by 4 bases and J by 7 bases, and 23 bases separated the two germline ends. Germline CDR1 is MNHEY and CDR2 is SVGAGI. The CDR3 length is 17 residues.

The J gene is TRBJ2-2, the V gene TRBV5-6; D not resolved. The ends were cut back, 0 bases at V and 1 base at J, with 7 bases in the middle. The CDR3 has 15 amino acids. The germline V gene has CDR1 SGHDT and CDR2 YYEEEE. The CDR3 sequence is CASSLVVMNTGELFF. CDR3 bases: TGTGCCAGCAGCTTGGTTGTGATGAACACCGGGGAGCTGTTTTTT.

J is TRBJ2-1 and V is TRBV29-1, with 7 positions matching TRBD1. The germline V gene has CDR1 SQVTM and CDR2 ANQGSEA. This CDR3 is built from 13 residues. Germline trimming cut 8 bases from V and 4 bases from J; bases unmatched to any gene: 8. The CDR3 DNA reads TGCAGCTTCGACAGGGACGTATACAATGAGCAGTTCTTC. It specifies CSFDRDVYNEQFF.

This clonotype showed up many times. The chain recombines TRBV5-1 with TRBJ2-1; tentative D call: TRBD1 (6 bases). V dropped 5 bases and J dropped 5 bases, with 11 bases sitting between them. Germline V CDR1 and CDR2: SGHRS, YFSETQ. The CDR3 is made up of 13 amino acids. CDR3 residues: CASRDRVNNEQFF. CDR3 nucleotide sequence: TGCGCCAGCAGGGACAGAGTAAACAATGAGCAGTTCTTC.

The V gene is TRBV23-1, the J gene TRBJ2-1, with a weak D call TRBD2 (5 bases). TRBV23-1 is an ORF, and what it does is uncertain. The CDR3 spans 16 residues. The germline V and J ends were trimmed by 3 bases and 0 bases, with 12 bases remaining between them. DNA for the CDR3: TGCGCCAGCAGTCAGAGAGGCGGGCCCTCCTACAATGAGCAGTTCTTC. This gives the protein CASSQRGGPSYNEQFF.

The J gene is TRBJ2-7, the V gene TRBV19; D might be TRBD2 (6 bases). V dropped 0 bases and J dropped 7 bases, with 19 bases sitting between them. Germline values: CDR1 LNHDA, CDR2 SQIVND (reference sequence). The CDR3 contains 16 residues. The CDR3: CASSIDLTRRAGEQYF. DNA of the CDR3: TGTGCCAGTAGTATAGATCTGACTAGACGGGCCGGGGAGCAGTACTTC.

The chain uses TRBV6-2 or TRBV6-3 and TRBJ2-7; D remains unclear. Between the trimmed V and J ends, which lost 3 bases and 3 bases, there was a span of 15 bases. The CDR3 is 15 amino acids. Germline values: CDR1 MNHEY, CDR2 SVGEGT. The CDR3 here is CASSYVGISFYEQYF. In DNA, the CDR3 is TGTGCCAGCAGTTATGTTGGGATTTCTTTCTACGAGCAGTACTTC.

The J gene is TRBJ1-4, the V gene TRBV20-1, with a weak D call TRBD1 (5 bases). CDR3 length equals 15 residues. V lost 0 bases to trimming and J lost 3 bases, with 11 bases between them. CDR1 DFQATT and CDR2 SNEGSKA come from the germline V gene (reference sequence). Here the CDR3 DNA reads TGCAGTGCTAGAGATCGAAGGGGATCTAATGAAAAACTGTTTTTT. Its protein is CSARDRRGSNEKLFF.

This clonotype was recorded a few times. The genes are TRBV19 and TRBJ1-3; weak D call: TRBD1 (5 bases). Per the germline V gene, CDR1 is LNHDA and CDR2 is SQIVND (reference sequence). This CDR3 contains 16 residues. Trimming took 7 bases from V and 4 from J, leaving 20 bases between them. The DNA for the CDR3 is TGTGCCAGTACCCCGGGGTGGGACTCTGGCGGAAACACCATATATTTT. Translation gives CASTPGWDSGGNTIYF.

This chain links TRBV9 with TRBJ2-2, with 7 bases aligning to TRBD1. The CDR3 extends over 13 amino acids. Germline values: CDR1 SGDLS, CDR2 YYNGEE. The ends lost 7 bases at V and 3 bases at J; junction bases unmatched: 3. CDR3 protein: CASDRDYTGELFF. The CDR3 DNA reads TGTGCCAGCGACAGGGATTACACCGGGGAGCTGTTTTTT.

A few counts support this clonotype. This chain uses TRBV12-3 or TRBV12-4 with TRBJ2-3; D gene ambiguous. This CDR3 region has 11 residues. Trimming removed 10 bases from V and 6 bases from J, with 11 bases in between. The CDR3 sequence: CATSGADTQYF. In nucleotides, the CDR3 is TGTGCCACCTCAGGAGCGGATACGCAGTATTTT.

This clonotype was found many times. The chain combines TRBV25-1 with TRBJ1-1, with TRBD1 as a possible D gene (5 bases). The V gene's germline CDR1 is MGHDK and CDR2 SYGVNS. V lost 7 bases to trimming and J lost 3 bases, with 9 bases between them. The CDR3 sequence is 12 residues long. The CDR3 DNA follows: TGTGCCAGCAAGGTGGGGGACACTGAAGCTTTCTTT. Translated, it gives CASKVGDTEAFF.